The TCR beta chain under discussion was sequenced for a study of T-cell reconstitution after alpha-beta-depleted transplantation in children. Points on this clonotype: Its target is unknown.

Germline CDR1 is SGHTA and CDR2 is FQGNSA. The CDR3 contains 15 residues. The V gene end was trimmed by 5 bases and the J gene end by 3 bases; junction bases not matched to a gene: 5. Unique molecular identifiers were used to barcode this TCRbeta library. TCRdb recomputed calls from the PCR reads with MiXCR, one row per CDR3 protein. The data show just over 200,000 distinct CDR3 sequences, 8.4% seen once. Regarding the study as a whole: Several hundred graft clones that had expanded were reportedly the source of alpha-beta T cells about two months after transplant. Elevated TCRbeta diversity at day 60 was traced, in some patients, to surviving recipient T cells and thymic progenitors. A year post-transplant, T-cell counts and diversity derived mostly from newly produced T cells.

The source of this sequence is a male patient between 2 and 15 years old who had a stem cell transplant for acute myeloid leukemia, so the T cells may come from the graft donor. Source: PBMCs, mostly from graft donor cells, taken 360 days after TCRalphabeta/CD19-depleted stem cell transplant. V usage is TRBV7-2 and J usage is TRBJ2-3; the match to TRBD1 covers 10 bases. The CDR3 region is CASSPRQGATDTQYF. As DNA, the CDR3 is TGTGCCAGCAGCCCACGACAGGGGGCAACAGATACGCAGTATTTT.